This T cell receptor beta chain was retrieved from a study of blood T cell repertoires in COVID-19. The germline CDR1 and CDR2 sequences are MDHEN and SYDVKM. V trimming: 7 bases; J trimming: 0 bases; junction bases outside the gene matches: 14. The CDR3 extends over 17 amino acids. In the study's own analysis: Reference gene primer amplification in the assay estimated nucleated cell counts. TCRdb's copy holds only in-frame clones and misses some; the assay was immunoSEQ multiplex PCR. From that table come the V and J calls and clone size; the DNA was used to work out D and trimming. The table includes 300,000 to 350,000 clones, about 91% detected once.

The clonotype comes from a man under 40 with COVID-19, enrolled during active disease. Source material: peripheral blood. This chain links TRBV28 with TRBJ1-1, with 7 bases matching TRBD1. CDR3 region: CASTHSVGTDMNTEAFF. In nucleotides, the CDR3 is TGTGCCAGCACTCACTCAGTAGGGACAGATATGAACACTGAAGCTTTCTTT.